This record concerns one TCR beta chain sequence. The target of this receptor is not known. Per-base quality was not reported, and no clone a single base away is much larger than it. The sample belongs to a study of blood T cell repertoires in COVID-19 (dated by TCRdb to between 2020 and 2021). About the full investigation: The collaborator samples originated in the United States, Italy and Spain and spanned the acute and convalescent phases of COVID-19. The material from the prospective study consisted of cDNA or gDNA derived from T cells, B-cell-depleted T cells, or PBMCs. The dataset comprised deeply sampled blood TCRbeta repertoires from subjects exposed to, actively infected with, or recovered from COVID-19. The repertoires were released in a freely available public database meant as a resource for research on the immune response to SARS-CoV-2. The samples were drawn from the first 160 participants of the ongoing ImmuneRACE study and from over 950 subjects provided by 6 global collaborators. Nearly every sample came with metadata listing a de-identified subject ID, COVID-19 status, age in years and sex. Where HLA class I and class II types were available, the types were taken from metadata supplied by the sample provider, not from assay-based typing. General findings and caveats noted by the study authors: The amount of clinical and demographic metadata varied by source and participant and was provided uncurated.

Whole blood was collected in K2EDTA tubes by collaborating institutions according to the institutions' own protocols. For TCRbeta analysis, collaborator samples were shipped as frozen whole blood, as isolated PBMCs, or as DNA extracted from either sample type. Trimming removed 4 bases from V and 6 bases from J, leaving 13 bases between the germline ends. The CDR3, cysteine through phenylalanine, is 13 amino acids long. Kept here is only the CDR3 DNA, which spans 39 bases and is read in frame from base 1. For CDR1 and CDR2, the germline V gene (reference sequence) lists LGHDT and YNNKEL. TCRbeta CDR3 regions were amplified from genomic DNA using the immunoSEQ Assay, a bias-controlled multiplex PCR. As for the original processing: The number of nucleated cells in each sample was estimated by amplification of reference gene primers within the assay. To quantify the absolute abundance of each unique TCRbeta CDR3 rearrangement, sequence reads were collapsed and filtered. For each sample, productive Simpson clonality was calculated as the square root of Simpson's diversity index over productive rearrangements. TCRdb stores this immuneACCESS table with in-frame sequences only. Part of the clones is absent; in the studies checked, under half of the shortfall reflects unresolved V genes, and no reason is known for the rest. V and J calls and clone size follow that table, whereas D and trimming were derived from the DNA. The sample table holds about 89,000 clones, of which more than 80% were seen once. Approximately 21% of the sample is in the top ten clones.

The chain joins TRBV3-1 (or the pseudogene TRBV3-2) to TRBJ2-7; tentative D gene TRBD1, with 6 bases matching. The sequenced sample consisted of peripheral blood. The sequence was obtained from an elderly woman with acute or convalescent COVID-19. The sequence in DNA is TGTGCCAGCAGCCCCTCAGGGGTTAGCGAGCAGTACTTC. Its amino acids are CASSPSGVSEQYF.